This TCR beta chain appears in the sequencing data of a study of blood T cell repertoires in COVID-19. As for the study in general: Donors in the United States, Italy and Spain gave samples during acute or convalescent COVID-19.

Per the study methods: Reference gene primer amplification yielded estimated nucleated cell counts. The assay was immunoSEQ multiplex PCR, and TCRdb's table has in-frame clones only and misses some. V, J and clone size reflect that table, while D and trimming were determined from the DNA. The data hold about 72,000 clones, with 65% to 90% observed a single time. The CDR3 has 12 residues. With 3 bases clipped from V and 5 bases from J, the junction kept 0 bases outside the gene matches. From germline, CDR1 is SGDLS and CDR2 YYNGEE. This TCR was sampled from a man between 65 and 85 years old with active or convalescent COVID-19. This chain connects TRBV9 to TRBJ2-5; the match to TRBD2 covers 8 bases. Sequenced input: peripheral blood. The DNA for the CDR3 is TGTGCCAGCAGCGGACTAGCGGAGACCCAGTACTTC. The encoded protein is CASSGLAETQYF.